The 2 T cell receptor beta chains listed next were all sequenced from one sample in a study of blood T cell repertoires in COVID-19. The repertoire was sequenced with immunoSEQ multiplex PCR; TCRdb's copy has only in-frame clones and lacks some. This sample carries just over 50,000 clones, around 86% of them seen once, and the ten largest clones take around 15%. Material: peripheral blood. The source of these receptors is a man aged 65 to 79 with acute or convalescent COVID-19.

V and J are TRBV4-1 and TRBJ1-5; TRBD1 is a possible D gene (5 bases). Trimming stripped 0 bases from V and 8 bases from J, with 11 bases between. Germline V gene lookup returns CDR1 MGHRA and CDR2 YSYEKL. The CDR3 sequence is 14 residues long. This CDR3 is CASSQDEGRKPQHF. CDR3 nucleotide sequence: TGCGCCAGCAGCCAAGATGAGGGGAGGAAGCCCCAGCATTTT.

The chain combines TRBV5-1 with TRBJ2-7; weak D call: TRBD2 (5 bases). The CDR3 runs to 14 residues. V was trimmed by 2 bases and J by 2 bases, leaving 11 bases between them. CDR1 is SGHRS and CDR2 is YFSETQ in the germline V gene. The CDR3 DNA sequence: TGCGCCAGCAGCTTCCGGGGTTCGCCCTACGAGCAGTACGTC. Its protein product is CASSFRGSPYEQYV.